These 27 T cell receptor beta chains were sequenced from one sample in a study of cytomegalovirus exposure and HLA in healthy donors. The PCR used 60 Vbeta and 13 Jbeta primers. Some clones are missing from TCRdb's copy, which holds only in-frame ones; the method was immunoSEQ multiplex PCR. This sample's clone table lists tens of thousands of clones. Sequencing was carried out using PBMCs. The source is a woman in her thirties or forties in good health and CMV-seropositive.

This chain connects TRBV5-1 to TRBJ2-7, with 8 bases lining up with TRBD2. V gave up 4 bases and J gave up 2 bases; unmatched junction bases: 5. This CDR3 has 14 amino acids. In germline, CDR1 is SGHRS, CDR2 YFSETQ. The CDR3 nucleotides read TGCGCCAGCAGCACATCTAGCGGGCCCTACGAGCAGTACTTC. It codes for CASSTSSGPYEQYF.

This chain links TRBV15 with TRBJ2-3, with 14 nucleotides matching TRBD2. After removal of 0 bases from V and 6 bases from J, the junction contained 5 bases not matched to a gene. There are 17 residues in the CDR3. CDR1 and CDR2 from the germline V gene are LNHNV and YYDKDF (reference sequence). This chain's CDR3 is CATSRDLGTSGSDTQYF. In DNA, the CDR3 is TGTGCCACCAGCAGAGATCTAGGGACTAGCGGGAGTGATACGCAGTATTTT. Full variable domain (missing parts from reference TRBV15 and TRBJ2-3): DAMVIQNPRYQVTQFGKPVTLSCSQTLNHNVMYWYQQKSSQAPKLLFHYYDKDFNNEADTPDNFQSRRPNTSFCFLDIRSPGLGDTAMYLCATSRDLGTSGSDTQYFGPGTRLTVL.

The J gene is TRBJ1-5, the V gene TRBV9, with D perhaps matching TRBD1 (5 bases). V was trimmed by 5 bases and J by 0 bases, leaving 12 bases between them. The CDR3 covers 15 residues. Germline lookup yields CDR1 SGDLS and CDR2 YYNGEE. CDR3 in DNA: TGTGCCAGCAGGGGGGGATGGAATAGCAATCAGCCCCAGCATTTT. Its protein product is CASRGGWNSNQPQHF.

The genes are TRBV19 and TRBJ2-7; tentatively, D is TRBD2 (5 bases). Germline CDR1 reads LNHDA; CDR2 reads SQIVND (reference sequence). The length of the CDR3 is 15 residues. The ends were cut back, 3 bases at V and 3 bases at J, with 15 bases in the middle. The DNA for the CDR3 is TGTGCCAGTAGTATTCTCGTCGGGGTCCGCTACGAGCAGTACTTC. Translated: CASSILVGVRYEQYF.

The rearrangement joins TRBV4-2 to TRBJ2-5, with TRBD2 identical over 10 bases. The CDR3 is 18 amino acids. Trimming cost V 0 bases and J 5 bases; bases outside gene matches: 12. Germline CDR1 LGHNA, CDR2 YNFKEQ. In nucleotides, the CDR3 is TGTGCCAGCAGCCAAGATAGGAGGGCTAGCGGGAGTACGGAGACCCAGTACTTC. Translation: CASSQDRRASGSTETQYF.

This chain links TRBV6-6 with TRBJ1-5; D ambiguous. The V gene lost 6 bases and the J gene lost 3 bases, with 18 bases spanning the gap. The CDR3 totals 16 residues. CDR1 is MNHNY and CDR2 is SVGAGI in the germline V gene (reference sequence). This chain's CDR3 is CASSHQSRGINQPQHF. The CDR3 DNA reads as TGTGCCAGCAGCCACCAGAGTCGAGGGATCAATCAGCCCCAGCATTTT.

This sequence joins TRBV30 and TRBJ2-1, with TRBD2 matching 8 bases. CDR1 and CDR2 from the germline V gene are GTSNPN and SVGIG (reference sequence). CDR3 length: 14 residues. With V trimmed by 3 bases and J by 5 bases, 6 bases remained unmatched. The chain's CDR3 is CAWRGSGEDNEQFF. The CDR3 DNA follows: TGTGCCTGGAGGGGTAGCGGGGAAGACAATGAGCAGTTCTTC.

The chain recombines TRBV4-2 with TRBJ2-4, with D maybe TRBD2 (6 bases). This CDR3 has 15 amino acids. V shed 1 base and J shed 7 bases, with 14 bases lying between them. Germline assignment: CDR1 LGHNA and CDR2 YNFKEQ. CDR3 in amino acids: CASSQGSGDGNIQYF. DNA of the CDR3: TGTGCCAGCAGCCAAGGGTCGGGGGATGGGAACATTCAGTACTTC.

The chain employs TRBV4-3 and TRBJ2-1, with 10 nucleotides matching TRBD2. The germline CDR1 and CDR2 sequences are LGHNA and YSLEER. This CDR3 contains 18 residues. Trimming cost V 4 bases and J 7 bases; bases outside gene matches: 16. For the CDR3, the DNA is TGCGCCAGCAGCCCCGGACAGGGTTTGAGCGGGAGGGGGAATGAGCAGTTCTTC. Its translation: CASSPGQGLSGRGNEQFF.

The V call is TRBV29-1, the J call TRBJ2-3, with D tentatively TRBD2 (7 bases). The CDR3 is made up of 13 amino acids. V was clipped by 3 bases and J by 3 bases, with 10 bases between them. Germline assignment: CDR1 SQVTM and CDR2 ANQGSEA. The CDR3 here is CSVDGGATDTQYF. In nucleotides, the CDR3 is TGCAGCGTTGATGGGGGGGCGACAGATACGCAGTATTTT.

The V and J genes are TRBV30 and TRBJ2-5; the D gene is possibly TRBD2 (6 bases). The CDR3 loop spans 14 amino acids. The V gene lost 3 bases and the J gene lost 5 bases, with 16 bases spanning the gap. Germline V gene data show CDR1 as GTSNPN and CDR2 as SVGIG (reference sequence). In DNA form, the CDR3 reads TGTGCCTGGAGATCCTCGGGAGCATTGGAGACCCAGTACTTC. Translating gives CAWRSSGALETQYF.

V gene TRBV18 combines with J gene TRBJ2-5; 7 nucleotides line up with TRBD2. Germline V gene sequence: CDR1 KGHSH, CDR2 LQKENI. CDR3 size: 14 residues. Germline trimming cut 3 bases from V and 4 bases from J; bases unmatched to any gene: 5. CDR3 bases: TGTGCCAGCTCACCGATGAGACTAGCAGAGACCCAGTACTTC. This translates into CASSPMRLAETQYF.

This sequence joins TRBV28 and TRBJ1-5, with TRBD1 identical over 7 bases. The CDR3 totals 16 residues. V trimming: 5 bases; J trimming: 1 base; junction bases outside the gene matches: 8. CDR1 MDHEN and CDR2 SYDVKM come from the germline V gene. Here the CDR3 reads CASSRQGSRSNQPQHF. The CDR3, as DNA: TGTGCCAGCAGTCGACAGGGTAGTAGGAGCAATCAGCCCCAGCATTTT.

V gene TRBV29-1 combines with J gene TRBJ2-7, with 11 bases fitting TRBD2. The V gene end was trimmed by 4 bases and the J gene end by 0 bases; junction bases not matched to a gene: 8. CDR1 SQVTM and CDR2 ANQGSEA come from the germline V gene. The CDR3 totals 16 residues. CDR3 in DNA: TGCAGCGTTGGGGTAGCGGGAGGGCGCAGCTCCTACGAGCAGTACTTC. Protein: CSVGVAGGRSSYEQYF.

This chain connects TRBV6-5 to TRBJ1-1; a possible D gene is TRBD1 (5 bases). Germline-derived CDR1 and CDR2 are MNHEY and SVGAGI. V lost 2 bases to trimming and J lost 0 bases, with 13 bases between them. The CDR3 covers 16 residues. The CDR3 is CASSYAPGHLNTEAFF. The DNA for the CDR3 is TGTGCCAGCAGTTACGCCCCAGGACACCTGAACACTGAAGCTTTCTTT.

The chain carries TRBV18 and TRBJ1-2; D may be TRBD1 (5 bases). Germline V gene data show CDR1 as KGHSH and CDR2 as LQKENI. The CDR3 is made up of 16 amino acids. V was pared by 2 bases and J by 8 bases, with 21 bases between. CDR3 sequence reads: CASSPKGQGRIWGYTF. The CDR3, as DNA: TGTGCCAGCTCACCAAAGGGGCAGGGTCGGATCTGGGGCTACACCTTC. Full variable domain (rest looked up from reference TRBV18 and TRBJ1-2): NAGVMQNPRHLVRRRGQEARLRCSPMKGHSHVYWYRQLPEEGLKFMVYLQKENIIDESGMPKERFSAEFPKEGPSILRIQQVVRGDSAAYFCASSPKGQGRIWGYTFGSGTRLTVV.

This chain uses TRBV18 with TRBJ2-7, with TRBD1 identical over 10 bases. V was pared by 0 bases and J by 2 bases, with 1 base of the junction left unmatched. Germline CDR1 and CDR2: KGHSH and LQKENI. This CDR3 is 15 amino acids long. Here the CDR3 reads CASSPPGTGAYEQYF. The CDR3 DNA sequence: TGTGCCAGCTCACCACCAGGGACAGGGGCCTACGAGCAGTACTTC. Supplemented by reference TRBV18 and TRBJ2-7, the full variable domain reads NAGVMQNPRHLVRRRGQEARLRCSPMKGHSHVYWYRQLPEEGLKFMVYLQKENIIDESGMPKERFSAEFPKEGPSILRIQQVVRGDSAAYFCASSPPGTGAYEQYFGPGTRLTVT.

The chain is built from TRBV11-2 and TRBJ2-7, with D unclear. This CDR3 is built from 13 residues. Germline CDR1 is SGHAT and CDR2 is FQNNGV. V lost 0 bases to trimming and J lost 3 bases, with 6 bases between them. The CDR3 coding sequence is TGTGCCAGCAGCTTAGATCCTAGCTACGAGCAGTACTTC. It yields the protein CASSLDPSYEQYF.

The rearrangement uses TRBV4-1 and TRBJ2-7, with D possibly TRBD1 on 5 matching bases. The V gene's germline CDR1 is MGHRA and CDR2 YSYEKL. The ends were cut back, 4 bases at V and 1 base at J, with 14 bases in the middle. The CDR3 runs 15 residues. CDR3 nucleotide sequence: TGCGCCAGCAGCCGGGGCCCCGCGGATTCCTACGAGCAGTACTTC. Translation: CASSRGPADSYEQYF.

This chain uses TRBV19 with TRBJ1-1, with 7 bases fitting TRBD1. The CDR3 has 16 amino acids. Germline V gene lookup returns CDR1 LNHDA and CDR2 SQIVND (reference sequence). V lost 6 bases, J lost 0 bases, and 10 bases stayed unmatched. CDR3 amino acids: CASRDPTGHLNTEAFF. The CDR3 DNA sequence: TGTGCCAGTAGGGATCCGACAGGGCACTTGAACACTGAAGCTTTCTTT.

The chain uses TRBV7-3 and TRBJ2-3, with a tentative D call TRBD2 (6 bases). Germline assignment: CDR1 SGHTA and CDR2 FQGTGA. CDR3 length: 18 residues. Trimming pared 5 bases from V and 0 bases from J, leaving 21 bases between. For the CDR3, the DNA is TGTGCCAGCAGCCCCTGGGACTGGTCGGGACCTAGCACAGATACGCAGTATTTT. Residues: CASSPWDWSGPSTDTQYF. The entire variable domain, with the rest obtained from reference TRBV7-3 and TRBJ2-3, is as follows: GAGVSQTPSNKVTEKGKYVELRCDPISGHTALYWYRQSLGQGPEFLIYFQGTGAADDSGLPNDRFFAVRPEGSVSTLKIQRTERGDSAVYLCASSPWDWSGPSTDTQYFGPGTRLTVL.

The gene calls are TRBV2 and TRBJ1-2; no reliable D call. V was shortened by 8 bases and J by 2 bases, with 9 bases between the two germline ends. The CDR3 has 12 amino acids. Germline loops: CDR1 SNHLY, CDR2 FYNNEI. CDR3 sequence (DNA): TGTGCCAGCTACGGGATAAACTATGGCTACACCTTC. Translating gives CASYGINYGYTF.

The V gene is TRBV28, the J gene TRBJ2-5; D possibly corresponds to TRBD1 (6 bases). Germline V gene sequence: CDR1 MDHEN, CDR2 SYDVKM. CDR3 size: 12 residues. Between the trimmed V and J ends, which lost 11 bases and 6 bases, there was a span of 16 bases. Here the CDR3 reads CAAAGDVKTQYF. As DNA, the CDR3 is TGTGCCGCGGCAGGGGACGTAAAGACCCAGTACTTC.

CDR3 in amino acids: CASSSGQWNTEAFF. The CDR3 nucleotides are TGTGCCAGCAGCTCGGGACAGTGGAACACTGAAGCTTTCTTT. The rearrangement links TRBV5-4 to TRBJ1-1; 7 bases match TRBD1. CDR3 length: 14 amino acids. The J segment lost 1 base and the V segment lost 3 bases, leaving 3 bases of the junction unmatched. Germline CDR1 reads SGHNT; CDR2 reads YYREEE (reference sequence). Filled out from reference TRBV5-4 and TRBJ1-1, the complete variable domain reads ETGVTQSPTHLIKTRGQQVTLRCSSQSGHNTVSWYQQALGQGPQFIFQYYREEENGRGNFPPRFSGLQFPNYSSELNVNALELDDSALYLCASSSGQWNTEAFFGQGTRLTVV.

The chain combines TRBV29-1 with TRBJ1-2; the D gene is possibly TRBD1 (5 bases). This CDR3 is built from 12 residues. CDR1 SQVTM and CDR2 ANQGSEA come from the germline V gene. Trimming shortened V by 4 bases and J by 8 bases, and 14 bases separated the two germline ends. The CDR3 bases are TGCAGCGTTGGTCCGGACACCAAAGGCTACACCTTC. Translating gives CSVGPDTKGYTF.

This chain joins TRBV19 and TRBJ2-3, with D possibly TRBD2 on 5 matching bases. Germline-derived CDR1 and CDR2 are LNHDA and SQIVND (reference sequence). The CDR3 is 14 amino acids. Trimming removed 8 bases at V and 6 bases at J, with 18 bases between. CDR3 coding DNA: TGTGCCAGTCGAGGGAGTGTAGTGATCGATACGCAGTATTTT. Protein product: CASRGSVVIDTQYF.

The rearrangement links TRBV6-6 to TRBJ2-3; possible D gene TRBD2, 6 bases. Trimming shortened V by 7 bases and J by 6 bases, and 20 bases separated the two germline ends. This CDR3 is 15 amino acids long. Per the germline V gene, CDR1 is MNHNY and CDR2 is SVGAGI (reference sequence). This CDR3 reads CASTKSGRGEDTQYF. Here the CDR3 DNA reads TGTGCCAGCACCAAAAGCGGGCGGGGTGAGGATACGCAGTATTTT.